This T cell receptor (beta chain) was profiled in a study of beta chain features in type 1 diabetes. Expressed TCRB transcripts got sequenced, as all isolated RNA was reverse transcribed. This table comes from immunoSEQ multiplex PCR, and its TCRdb copy is limited to in-frame clones, with some not included. Of about 140,000 clones listed, 9.7% are singletons. Material for sequencing was central memory CD4+ T cells from blood. This sequence originates from a woman in her forties in good health.

The CDR3 is CASSQDQYEQYF. CDR3 DNA: TGTGCCAGCAGCCAAGACCAATACGAGCAGTACTTC. The chain carries TRBV4-2 and TRBJ2-7; D gene ambiguous. Germline V CDR1 and CDR2: LGHNA, YNFKEQ. V lost 0 bases and J lost 4, with 4 bases in between. This CDR3 is built from 12 residues.